This paragraph reports one T cell receptor beta chain. These data come from a study of blood T cell repertoires in COVID-19. Turning to the study itself: The samples span acute and convalescent COVID-19 from the United States, Italy and Spain. From T cells, B-cell-depleted T cells, or PBMCs came the material, which was cDNA or gDNA.

The V end was cut by 3 bases, the J end by 3 bases, with 8 bases between. Germline V CDR1 and CDR2: MNHEY, SMNVEV (reference sequence). The CDR3 is 13 amino acids. In the authors' methods: How many nucleated cells were present was estimated from reference gene primer amplification. Profiling relied on immunoSEQ multiplex PCR, and the TCRdb table lists in-frame clones only, not all of them. V and J calls and clone size are given by that table; D and trimming were obtained from the DNA. The top ten clones hold 18% of a sample with 160,000 or so clones, over 85% of them seen once. Material for sequencing was peripheral blood. The chain employs TRBV27 and TRBJ1-2; tentatively, D is TRBD1 (5 bases). The TCR was taken from a man aged 55 to 69 with active or convalescent COVID-19. The CDR3 DNA reads as TGTGCCAGCAGTTTTGGCAGGGACTATGGCTACACCTTC. Protein product: CASSFGRDYGYTF.